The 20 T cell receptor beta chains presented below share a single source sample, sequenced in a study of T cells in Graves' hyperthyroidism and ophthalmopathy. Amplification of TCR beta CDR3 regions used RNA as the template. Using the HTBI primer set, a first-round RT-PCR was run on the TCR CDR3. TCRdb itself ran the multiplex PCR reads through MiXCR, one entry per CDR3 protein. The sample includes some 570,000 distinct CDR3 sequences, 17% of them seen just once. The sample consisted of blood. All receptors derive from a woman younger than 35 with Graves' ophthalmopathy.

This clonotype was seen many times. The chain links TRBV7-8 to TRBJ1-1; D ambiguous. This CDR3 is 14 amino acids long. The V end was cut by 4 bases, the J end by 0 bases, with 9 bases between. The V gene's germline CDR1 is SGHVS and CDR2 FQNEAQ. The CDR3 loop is CASSSGYLNTEAFF. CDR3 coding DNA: TGTGCCAGCAGCTCAGGTTACTTGAACACTGAAGCTTTCTTT.

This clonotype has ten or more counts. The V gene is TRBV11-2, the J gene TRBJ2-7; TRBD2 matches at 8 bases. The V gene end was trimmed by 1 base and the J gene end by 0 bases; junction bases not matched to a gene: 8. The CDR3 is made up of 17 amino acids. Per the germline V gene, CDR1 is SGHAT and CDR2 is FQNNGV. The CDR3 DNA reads TGTGCCAGCAGCTTAGGGGGGCTAGCGGGTCACTCCTACGAGCAGTACTTC. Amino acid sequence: CASSLGGLAGHSYEQYF.

CDR3 DNA sequence: TGTGCCAGCAGCCATGACAGGGTCGGGGCCTACGAGCAGTACTTC. It translates to CASSHDRVGAYEQYF. The V gene is TRBV7-9, the J gene TRBJ2-7; 7 bases fit TRBD1. The trim removed 5 bases at V and 2 bases at J, leaving 9 bases unmatched. The CDR3 spans 15 residues. CDR1 and CDR2 (germline): SEHNR, FQNEAQ (reference sequence).

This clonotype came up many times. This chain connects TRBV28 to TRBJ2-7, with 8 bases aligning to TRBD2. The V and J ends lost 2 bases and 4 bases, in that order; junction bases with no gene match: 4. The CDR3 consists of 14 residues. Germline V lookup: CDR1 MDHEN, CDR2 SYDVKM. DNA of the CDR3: TGTGCCAGCAGTTTAATTGGCGGGGGGTACGAGCAGTACTTC. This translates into CASSLIGGGYEQYF.

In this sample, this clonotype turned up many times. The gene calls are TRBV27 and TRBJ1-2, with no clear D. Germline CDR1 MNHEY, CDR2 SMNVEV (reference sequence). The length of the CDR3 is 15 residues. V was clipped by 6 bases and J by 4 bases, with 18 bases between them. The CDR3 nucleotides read TGTGCCAGCAGCCCTGGGGAGCCGGGTATCTATGGCTACACCTTC. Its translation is CASSPGEPGIYGYTF.

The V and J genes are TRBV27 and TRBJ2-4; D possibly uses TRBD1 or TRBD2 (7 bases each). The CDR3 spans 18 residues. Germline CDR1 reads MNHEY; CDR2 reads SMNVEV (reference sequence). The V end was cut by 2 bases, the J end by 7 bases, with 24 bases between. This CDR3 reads CASSLTGRATPGGNIQYF. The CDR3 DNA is TGTGCCAGCAGTTTAACAGGGAGGGCCACCCCAGGGGGTAACATTCAGTACTTC.

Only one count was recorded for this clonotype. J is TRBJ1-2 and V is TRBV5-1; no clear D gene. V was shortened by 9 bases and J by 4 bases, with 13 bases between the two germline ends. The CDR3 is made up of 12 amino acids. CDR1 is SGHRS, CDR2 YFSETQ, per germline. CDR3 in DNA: TGCGCCACCTCCATTGGAGGCTATGGCTACACCTTC. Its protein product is CATSIGGYGYTF.

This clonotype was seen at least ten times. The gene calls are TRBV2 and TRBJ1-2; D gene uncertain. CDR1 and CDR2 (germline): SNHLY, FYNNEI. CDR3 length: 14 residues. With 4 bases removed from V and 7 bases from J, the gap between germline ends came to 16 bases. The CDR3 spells CASSAPVLSSGYTF. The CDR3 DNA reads TGTGCCAGCAGTGCACCCGTGCTAAGTTCTGGCTACACCTTC.

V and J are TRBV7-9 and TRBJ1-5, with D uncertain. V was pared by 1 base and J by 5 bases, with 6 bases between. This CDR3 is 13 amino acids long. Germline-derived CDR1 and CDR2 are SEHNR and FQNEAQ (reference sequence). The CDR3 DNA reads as TGTGCCAGCAGCTTAGAAGAGGATCAGCCCCAGCATTTT. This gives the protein CASSLEEDQPQHF.

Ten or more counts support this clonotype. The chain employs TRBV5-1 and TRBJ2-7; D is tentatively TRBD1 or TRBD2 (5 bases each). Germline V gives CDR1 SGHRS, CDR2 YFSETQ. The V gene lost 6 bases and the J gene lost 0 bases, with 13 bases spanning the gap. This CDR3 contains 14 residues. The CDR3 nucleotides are TGCGCCAGCACCCCCCGGGGCGACTCCTACGAGCAGTACTTC. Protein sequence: CASTPRGDSYEQYF.

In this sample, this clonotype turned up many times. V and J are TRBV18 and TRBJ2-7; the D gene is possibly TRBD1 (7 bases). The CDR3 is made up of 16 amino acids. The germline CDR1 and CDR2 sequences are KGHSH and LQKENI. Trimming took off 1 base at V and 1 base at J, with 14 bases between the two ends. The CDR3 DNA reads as TGTGCCAGCTCACCACTTGCGGGACAGATGTCCTACGAGCAGTACTTC. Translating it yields CASSPLAGQMSYEQYF.

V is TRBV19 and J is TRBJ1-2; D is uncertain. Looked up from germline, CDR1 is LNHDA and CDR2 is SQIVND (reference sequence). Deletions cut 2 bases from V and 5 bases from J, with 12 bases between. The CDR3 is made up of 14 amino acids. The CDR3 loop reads CASSITAAAYGYTF. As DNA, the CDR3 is TGTGCCAGTAGTATAACGGCGGCTGCGTATGGCTACACCTTC.

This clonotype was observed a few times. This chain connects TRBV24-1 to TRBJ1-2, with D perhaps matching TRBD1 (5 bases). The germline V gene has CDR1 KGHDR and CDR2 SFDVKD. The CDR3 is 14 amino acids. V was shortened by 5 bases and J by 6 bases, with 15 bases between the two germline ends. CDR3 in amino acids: CATSGGLGGDGYTF. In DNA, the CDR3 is TGTGCCACCAGTGGGGGCCTCGGGGGTGATGGCTACACCTTC.

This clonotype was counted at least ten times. CDR3 region: CASSESQGNQPQHF. CDR3 DNA sequence: TGTGCCAGCAGTGAGAGTCAGGGGAATCAGCCCCAGCATTTT. The chain has TRBV6-1 and TRBJ1-5; D possibly corresponds to TRBD1 (6 bases). Deletions cut 3 bases from V and 4 bases from J, with 10 bases between. The CDR3 has 14 amino acids. The germline V gene encodes CDR1 MNHNS and CDR2 SASEGT.

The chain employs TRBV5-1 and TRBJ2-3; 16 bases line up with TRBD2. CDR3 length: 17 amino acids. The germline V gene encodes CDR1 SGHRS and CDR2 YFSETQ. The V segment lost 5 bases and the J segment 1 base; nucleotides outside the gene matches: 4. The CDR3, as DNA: TGCGCCAGCAGTTTAGGGACTAGCGGGAGGGGCACAGATACGCAGTATTTT. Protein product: CASSLGTSGRGTDTQYF.

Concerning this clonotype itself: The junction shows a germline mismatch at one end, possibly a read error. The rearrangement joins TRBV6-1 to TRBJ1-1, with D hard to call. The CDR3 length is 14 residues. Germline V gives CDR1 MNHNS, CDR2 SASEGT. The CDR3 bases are TGTGTCAGCAGTCCCAGGTCTGCCAACACTGAAGCTTTCTTT. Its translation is CVSSPRSANTEAFF.

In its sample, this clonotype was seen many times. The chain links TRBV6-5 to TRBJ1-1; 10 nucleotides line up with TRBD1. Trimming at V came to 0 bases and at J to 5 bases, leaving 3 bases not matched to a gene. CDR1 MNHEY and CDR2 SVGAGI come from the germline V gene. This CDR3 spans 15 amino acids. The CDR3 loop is CASSYSGQGHTEAFF. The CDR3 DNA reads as TGTGCCAGCAGTTACTCGGGACAGGGGCATACTGAAGCTTTCTTT.

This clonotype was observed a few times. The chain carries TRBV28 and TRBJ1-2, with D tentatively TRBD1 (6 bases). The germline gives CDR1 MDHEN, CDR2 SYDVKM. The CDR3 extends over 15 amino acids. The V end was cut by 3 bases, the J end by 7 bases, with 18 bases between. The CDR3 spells CASSFNRVGPSGYTF. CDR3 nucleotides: TGTGCCAGCAGTTTTAACAGGGTAGGGCCTAGTGGCTACACCTTC.

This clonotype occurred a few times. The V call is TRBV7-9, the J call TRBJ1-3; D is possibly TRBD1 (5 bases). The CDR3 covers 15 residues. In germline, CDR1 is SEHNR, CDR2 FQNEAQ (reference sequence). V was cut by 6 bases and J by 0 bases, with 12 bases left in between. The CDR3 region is CASRRNRNSGNTIYF. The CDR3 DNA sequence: TGTGCCAGCAGGAGGAACAGGAACTCTGGAAACACCATATATTTT.

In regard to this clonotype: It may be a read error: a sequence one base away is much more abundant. The CDR3 DNA sequence: TGTGCCATAGAGACATACAGAAATAGCAATCAGCCCCAGCATTTT. This encodes CAIETYRNSNQPQHF. This chain connects TRBV30 to TRBJ1-5; no clear D gene. Germline values: CDR1 GTSNPN, CDR2 SVGIG (reference sequence). The V end lost 8 bases, the J end lost 0 bases, and 17 bases lay between the germline ends. The CDR3 totals 15 residues.